Listed below are T cell receptor beta chains from one sample, sequenced in a study of T-cell memory formation after mild COVID-19. TCRdb reanalysed the 5' RACE reads using MiXCR and keeps one entry per CDR3 protein. The data hold 150,000 to 200,000 distinct CDR3 sequences, with roughly 10% observed a single time. The sequencing sample was made of PBMCs or a T cell subset sorted from them (not recorded which). These receptor sequences come from a man aged 18 to 29 who had mild COVID-19 (a few samples of this study predate the infection). Cell type and time point are not known. CDR3s include the opening cysteine and the closing phenylalanine or tryptophan. D genes are given only for firm matches. Some rows mark clone size as missing; the rest say once, few, many or name a class of expanded clone.

14	TRBV7-9	TRBD1	TRBJ1-6	NA	TGTGCCAGCAGCCCGGGACAGTCTAATTCACCCCTCCACTTT	CASSPGQSNSPLHF
15	TRBV20-1	TRBD2	TRBJ2-1	NA	TGCAGTGCTAGAGAGTCTAGCGGGGGGGCAGATGAGCAGTTCTTC	CSARESSGGADEQFF
22	TRBV5-4	NA	TRBJ2-6	NA	TGTGCCAGCAGCCTAGGCCGAGGGCCGCAGCTTGGGGGGGCGTCTGGGGCCAACGTCCTGACTTTC	CASSLGRGPQLGGASGANVLTF
12	TRBV20-1	NA	TRBJ2-5	few	TGCAGTGCCCTCGGGAGTCCCGAGACCCAGTACTTC	CSALGSPETQYF
15	TRBV27	TRBD1	TRBJ2-3	NA	TGTGCCAGCAGTTTAACCTCCGAGGGACAGGGAGTGCAGTATTTT	CASSLTSEGQGVQYF
16	TRBV18	TRBD1	TRBJ2-3	NA	TGTGCCAGCTCAGCCCTACAGGGGATGAGCACAGATACGCAGTATTTT	CASSALQGMSTDTQYF
14	TRBV11-1	NA	TRBJ1-1	NA	TGTGCCAGCAGCGGTGGGCTGGGGGACACTGAAGCTTTCTTT	CASSGGLGDTEAFF
16	TRBV20-1	TRBD2	TRBJ2-1	NA	TGCAGTGCTAGCCGCGGGACTAGCGGGTCCTACAATGAGCAGTTCTTC	CSASRGTSGSYNEQFF
16	TRBV18	NA	TRBJ1-3	few	TGTGCCAGCTCACCACGGATGGGGGACTCTGGAAACACCATATATTTT	CASSPRMGDSGNTIYF
20	TRBV7-9	TRBD2	TRBJ2-2	few	TGTGCCACCTCCCTCCGAATCTTTCACGGGGGGTCCGCGAACACCGGGGAGCTGTTTTTT	CATSLRIFHGGSANTGELFF
15	TRBV10-3	NA	TRBJ2-3	few	TGTGCCATCTCCTTCCGGGGAGCTAGCACAGATACGCAGTATTTT	CAISFRGASTDTQYF
16	TRBV4-1	TRBD1	TRBJ1-5	NA	TGCGCCAGCAGCCAAGATTGGGGACAGGGTAATCAGCCCCAGCATTTT	CASSQDWGQGNQPQHF
14	TRBV4-2	NA	TRBJ2-7	NA	TGTGCCAGCAGCCAAGGTGGGGGAAAAGACGAGCAGTACTTC	CASSQGGGKDEQYF
13	TRBV29-1	NA	TRBJ1-6	NA	TGCAGCGTTGGCGTGACACCGAATTCACCCCTCCACTTT	CSVGVTPNSPLHF
16	TRBV12-3/TRBV12-4	NA	TRBJ1-1	NA	TGTGCCAGCAGTTTACTCCAGGGATGGAGTTACACTGAAGCTTTCTTT	CASSLLQGWSYTEAFF
17	TRBV27	TRBD1	TRBJ2-3	NA	TGTGCCAGCAGTTTATTCGGGACAGGGCCCCCCACAGATACGCAGTATTTT	CASSLFGTGPPTDTQYF
17	TRBV7-9	NA	TRBJ1-1	NA	TGTGCCAGCAGCTTAGCGCGGTCTGGGCCTGGGCCCACTGAAGCTTTCTTT	CASSLARSGPGPTEAFF
14	TRBV3-1	NA	TRBJ1-2	few	TGTGCCAGCAGCCAAGTGAGCACTCACTATGGCTACACCTTC	CASSQVSTHYGYTF
14	TRBV5-1	TRBD1	TRBJ1-2	few	TGCGCCAGCAGCACCGGACAGGGGGCGCGAGGCTACACCTTC	CASSTGQGARGYTF
13	TRBV11-1	NA	TRBJ2-7	many	TGTGCCAGCAGCTTAGCTGGGCCCTACGAGCAGTACTTC	CASSLAGPYEQYF
14	TRBV2	TRBD1	TRBJ2-5	NA	TGTGCCAGCAGAACCGGGACAGGGGAAGAGACCCAGTACTTC	CASRTGTGEETQYF
13	TRBV7-3	NA	TRBJ1-1	NA	TGTGCCAGCAGCGCTGCCGGGAATACTGAAGCTTTCTTT	CASSAAGNTEAFF
16	TRBV5-1	NA	TRBJ1-1	many	TGCGCCAGCAGCTTGGGGGCAGCGGTCGCGAACACTGAAGCTTTCTTT	CASSLGAAVANTEAFF
10	TRBV28	NA	TRBJ1-2	few	TGTGCCAGCGCGAGTTATGGCTACACCTTC	CASASYGYTF
13	TRBV7-9	TRBD1	TRBJ2-4	many	TGTGCCAGCAGCTTAGCCGGGACAGAAATTCAGTACTTC	CASSLAGTEIQYF
12	TRBV7-2	NA	TRBJ2-5	few	TGTGCCAGCAGCTCCTCTGCGGAGACCCAGTACTTC	CASSSSAETQYF
13	TRBV10-1	NA	TRBJ2-1	NA	TGCGCCAGCCCCCTGGGGGCGAGGCCCGAGCAGTTCTTC	CASPLGARPEQFF
14	TRBV9	NA	TRBJ1-6	NA	TGTGCCAGCAGCGTAGGGAGGGATCTGGCACCCCTCCACTTT	CASSVGRDLAPLHF
16	TRBV6-6	TRBD1	TRBJ2-7	NA	TGTGCCAGCCAAACCTCCCAGGGACAGGGGGTCTACGAGCAGTACTTC	CASQTSQGQGVYEQYF
14	TRBV11-2	NA	TRBJ1-4	NA	TGTGCCAGCAGCTTTTCGTCTTCTGGGGAAAAACTGTTTTTT	CASSFSSSGEKLFF
17	TRBV7-6	TRBD1	TRBJ2-5	few	TGTGCCAGCAGCCGGGTACCGGGACAGGGGGCCCAAGAGACCCAGTACTTC	CASSRVPGQGAQETQYF
14	TRBV12-3/TRBV12-4	TRBD1	TRBJ2-4	many	TGTGCCAGCAGACGGACAGGGGGCTTGGACATTCAGTACTTC	CASRRTGGLDIQYF
13	TRBV29-1	NA	TRBJ1-2	NA	TGCAGCGTTACCCGAGGTGGGCAAGATGGCTACACCTTC	CSVTRGGQDGYTF
14	TRBV20-1	NA	TRBJ1-5	NA	TGCAGTGCAGAAGACAGCTGGGCACGGCAGCCCCAGCATTTT	CSAEDSWARQPQHF
13	TRBV7-9	NA	TRBJ1-1	few	TGTGCCAGCAGCTTAACCATAGACACTGAAGCTTTCTTT	CASSLTIDTEAFF
17	TRBV7-2	TRBD2	TRBJ2-3	many	TGTGCCAGCAGCAGGACTAGCGGGGGACTCTTTGATATTACGCAGTATTTT	CASSRTSGGLFDITQYF
15	TRBV6-2/TRBV6-3	TRBD1	TRBJ1-1	few	TGTGCCAGCAGTTACTCAGGGACAGCGAACACTGAAGCTTTCTTT	CASSYSGTANTEAFF
16	TRBV5-1	TRBD1	TRBJ1-4	NA	TGCGCCAGCAGCCAAACCGGACAGGGGGACAATGAAAAACTGTTTTTT	CASSQTGQGDNEKLFF
15	TRBV14	TRBD1	TRBJ2-1	few	TGTGCCAGCAGCCTTCCGGGACAGGGGTACAATGAGCAGTTCTTC	CASSLPGQGYNEQFF
13	TRBV10-3	NA	TRBJ1-1	many	TGTGCCATCAGTGAGACGGTGAACACTGAAGCTTTCTTT	CAISETVNTEAFF
15	TRBV18	TRBD1	TRBJ1-5	few	TGTGCCAGCTCACCCGCAGTGGCAGGGGGTCAGCCCCAGCATTTT	CASSPAVAGGQPQHF
15	TRBV4-1	TRBD1	TRBJ1-1	NA	TGCGCCAGCAGCCACGTTGGGGACAGGGGATCTGAAGCTTTCTTT	CASSHVGDRGSEAFF
14	TRBV3-1	NA	TRBJ2-7	many	TGTGCCAGCAGCCAAGATCCTGGCGCTTACGAGCAGTACTTC	CASSQDPGAYEQYF
13	TRBV12-3/TRBV12-4	NA	TRBJ1-2	many	TGTGCCAGCAGTTTTACCGATTTCTATGGCTACACCTTC	CASSFTDFYGYTF
14	TRBV7-9	TRBD1	TRBJ1-1	few	TGTGCCAGCAGCTTTGGACAGGGGAGCACTGAAGCTTTCTTT	CASSFGQGSTEAFF
13	TRBV11-2	NA	TRBJ1-4	few	TGTGCCAGCAGCCCCGCGTTGGCTGAAAAACTGTTTTTT	CASSPALAEKLFF
13	TRBV6-6	NA	TRBJ1-2	NA	TGTGCCAGCAGTAGGGACATTGAACCGAGGTACACCTTC	CASSRDIEPRYTF
18	TRBV7-2	NA	TRBJ1-4	NA	TGTGCCAGCAGCTTAATATCCGGTACATATGGAACTAATGAAAAACTGTTTTTT	CASSLISGTYGTNEKLFF
15	TRBV5-1	NA	TRBJ1-4	NA	TGCGCCAGCAGCTTGGATCCGGGGACTAATGAAAAACTGTTTTTT	CASSLDPGTNEKLFF
14	TRBV11-2	NA	TRBJ2-7	many	TGTGCCAGCAGCTTCGACCTTTCTAGGGACGAGCAGTACTTC	CASSFDLSRDEQYF
15	TRBV15	NA	TRBJ1-2	few	TGTGCCACCAGCAGAGATCTGGACGCTAGCTATGGCTACACCTTC	CATSRDLDASYGYTF
14	TRBV13	NA	TRBJ1-2	NA	TGTGCCAGCAGCTACCGTACAGGCAGCCACGGCTACACCTTC	CASSYRTGSHGYTF
17	TRBV18	TRBD1	TRBJ2-5	few	TGTGCCAGCTCACGAGGGACAGGCCGGAGGCTCCAAGAGACCCAGTACTTC	CASSRGTGRRLQETQYF
13	TRBV20-1	NA	TRBJ2-3	many	TGCAGTGCTAGAGAATGGGCTACAGATACGCAGTATTTT	CSAREWATDTQYF
14	TRBV6-4	NA	TRBJ2-3	NA	TGTGCCAGCAGTGTCGGACCATGGGCAGATACGCAGTATTTT	CASSVGPWADTQYF
11	TRBV7-2	NA	TRBJ2-2	NA	TGTGCCAGCAGCTTTTTGGTGGAGCTGTTTTTT	CASSFLVELFF
13	TRBV29-1	NA	TRBJ1-6	NA	TGCAGCGTTGGCGGGCCGGGGAATTCACCCCTCCACTTT	CSVGGPGNSPLHF
14	TRBV5-1	NA	TRBJ2-2	once	TGCGCCAGCAGCCTAGCGAGTTGGGCCGGGGAGCTGTTTTTT	CASSLASWAGELFF
14	TRBV20-1	TRBD1	TRBJ1-2	few	TGCAGTGCTGGGGGACAGGGGGCAAACTATGGCTACACCTTC	CSAGGQGANYGYTF
14	TRBV4-1	NA	TRBJ1-2	many	TGCGCCAGCAGGCACACAGGGCGGCGCGATGGCTACACCTTC	CASRHTGRRDGYTF